Sequencing of this T cell receptor beta chain was carried out in a study of tumor and adjacent non-tumor tissue in lung cancer. Three rounds of nested PCR, following a modified ARM-PCR protocol, produced the TCRbeta library. MiXCR, applied by TCRdb to the multiplex PCR reads, yields one record per CDR3 protein. The sample contains 90,000 or so distinct CDR3 sequences, approximately 57% of which appear only once. Study-level results: TCR diversity was significantly greater in tumor than normal lung tissue.

RNA was extracted from bulk tissue without any cell sorting. Chemotherapy-naive patients with new lung cancer underwent thoracic surgery in China, August–late 2014. Remarks on this clonotype: Its matching antigen is unknown. Because it lacks the conserved phenylalanine or tryptophan at the end, this CDR3 is likely a read error. Because the CDR3's place on the DNA is in doubt, the DNA is left out and the CDR3 is given as listed by TCRdb.

The sequenced sample was lung tumor tissue. The TCR comes from an older man with non-small cell lung cancer.

The CDR3 spells CASSAGQGLANTHYS. The rearrangement links TRBV11-2 to TRBJ2-3; TRBD1, as called in the table, went unchecked against the DNA. The CDR3 contains 15 residues when both ends are counted. Germline V gene lookup returns CDR1 SGHAT and CDR2 FQNNGV.